These 4 T cell receptor beta chains were sequenced from one sample in a study of radiation and T cells in renal cell carcinoma. The table came from immunoSEQ multiplex PCR; TCRdb's copy has only in-frame clones and leaves some out. The sample lists tens of thousands of clones; approximately 81% were seen once. The time point is: blood 2 weeks post-SBRT. The sample's treatment: 15 Gy SBRT to primary tumor, nephrectomy 4 weeks later. Sequencing used blood, obtained from a patient whose treatment included radiotherapy and nephrectomy. Receptor source: a man aged 55-75 years with renal cell carcinoma.

The chain joins TRBV7-2 to TRBJ2-7, with D perhaps TRBD1 (7 bases). This CDR3 contains 15 residues. From germline, CDR1 is SGHTA and CDR2 FQGNSA. Trimming pared 6 bases from V and 5 bases from J, leaving 20 bases between. The CDR3 spells CASSPSRTGGNEQYF. For the CDR3, the DNA is TGTGCCAGCAGTCCTTCGAGGACAGGCGGGAACGAGCAGTACTTC. Complete variable domain (other parts from reference TRBV7-2 and TRBJ2-7): GAGVSQSPSNKVTEKGKDVELRCDPISGHTALYWYRQSLGQGLEFLIYFQGNSAPDKSGLPSDRFSAERTGGSVSTLTIQRTQQEDSAVYLCASSPSRTGGNEQYFGPGTRLTVT.

V usage is TRBV28 and J usage is TRBJ2-7; D unclear. The length of the CDR3 is 12 residues. Germline CDR1 and CDR2: MDHEN and SYDVKM. V lost 6 bases, J lost 7 bases, and 13 bases lay in between. The CDR3 region is CASRRTRQEQYF. The CDR3 DNA follows: TGTGCCAGCAGACGGACCCGCCAAGAGCAGTACTTC.

The V and J genes are TRBV5-8 and TRBJ1-1; a weak D match, TRBD1 (5 bases). The CDR3 consists of 16 residues. The germline V gene encodes CDR1 SGHTS and CDR2 YDEGEE. Trimming cost V 4 bases and J 0 bases, with 16 bases left between them. CDR3 nucleotides: TGTGCCAGCAGCCGCGGGGAGGGACGGCTGAACACTGAAGCTTTCTTT. It specifies CASSRGEGRLNTEAFF.

This chain links TRBV6-5 with TRBJ1-1, with TRBD1 as a possible D gene (5 bases). The CDR3 contains 15 residues. Germline CDR1 and CDR2: MNHEY and SVGAGI. V gave up 5 bases and J gave up 5 bases, with 18 bases separating them. As DNA, the CDR3 is TGTGCCAGCAGTCTCGGCCCACGGGGGGGAACTGAAGCTTTCTTT. It is translated as CASSLGPRGGTEAFF.